These T cell receptor beta chains were read from a single sample in a study of T cell changes during pregnancy in multiple sclerosis. Assay used: immunoSEQ multiplex PCR; TCRdb lists only in-frame clones, some missing. The table lists some 120,000 clones, around 90% of them singletons. The input for sequencing was peripheral blood, taken in the third trimester of pregnancy. Receptors were obtained from a female donor with multiple sclerosis, enrolled in a pregnancy study. Each CDR3 is given with its conserved first and last residue. D genes are given only for firm matches. A clone size is listed for some rows: how often the clone was seen (once, few, many), or a class if it is expanded.

TRBJ2-5,NA,TRBV10-3,NA,TGTGCCATCAGTGAGTCGAGGGGGCAAGAGACCCAGTACTTC,CAISESRGQETQYF
TRBJ2-1,NA,TRBV7-8,NA,TGTGCCAGCAGCTCAAGCTTAAAGCCCGGGGGCTCCTACAATGAGCAGTTCTTC,CASSSSLKPGGSYNEQFF
TRBJ2-7,NA,TRBV28,NA,TGTGCCAGCAGTTTATTCTTATACGAGCAGTACTTC,CASSLFLYEQYF
TRBJ1-3,TRBD1,TRBV6-5,NA,TGTGCCAGCAGTCCCCAGGGGGGTGGAAACACCATATATTTT,CASSPQGGGNTIYF
TRBJ2-5,NA,TRBV2,NA,TGTGCCAGCAGTGGTAGCGGCGTAGCCCAGTACTTC,CASSGSGVAQYF
TRBJ2-2,NA,TRBV19,NA,TGTGCCAGTAGTATCCAGGCGGTTTCAGGGGCGAACACCGGGGAGCTGTTTTTT,CASSIQAVSGANTGELFF
TRBJ2-7,TRBD1,TRBV9,NA,TGTGCCAGCAGCATTGACCCCGGGACAGGGTACTACGAGCAGTACTTC,CASSIDPGTGYYEQYF
TRBJ1-2,NA,TRBV2,NA,TGTGCCAGCAGGCCGAACAACGCCGCTAACTATGGCTACACCTTC,CASRPNNAANYGYTF
TRBJ1-5,TRBD1,TRBV5-6,NA,TGTGCCAGCAGCCCCTCGGGACAGGGATCCGGCCAGCCCCAGCATTTT,CASSPSGQGSGQPQHF
TRBJ1-1,TRBD1,TRBV10-3,few,TGTGCCATCAGCGGACAGGGTTACACTGAAGCTTTCTTT,CAISGQGYTEAFF
TRBJ2-3,NA,TRBV12-1,few,TGTGCCAGCAATTTGGGACTAGCGGGAACCTATTTT,CASNLGLAGTYF
TRBJ2-5,NA,TRBV5-6,NA,TGTGCCAGCAGCTTGCGGGAGACCCAGTACTTC,CASSLRETQYF
TRBJ1-2,NA,TRBV4-1,once,TGCGCCAGCAGCCAAGTAGCGGAAGGGATAGCTAACTATGGCTACACCTTC,CASSQVAEGIANYGYTF
TRBJ1-1,NA,TRBV15,NA,TGTGCCACCAGCAGAGGGGCAGGGCAAAACACTGAAGCTTTCTTT,CATSRGAGQNTEAFF
TRBJ2-7,TRBD1,TRBV19,NA,TGTGCCAGTAGTATGAAGACAGGGGTCGGCGAGCAGTACTTC,CASSMKTGVGEQYF
TRBJ2-7,NA,TRBV7-2,NA,TGTGCCAGCAGCGTTGGACAGCCCTACGAGCAGTACTTC,CASSVGQPYEQYF
TRBJ2-7,NA,TRBV6-5,NA,TGTGCCAGCAGTCCCAGCTCCTACGAGCAGTACTTC,CASSPSSYEQYF
TRBJ1-1,NA,TRBV18,NA,TGTGCCAGCTCATCTCTTGGGACAGAAGCTTTCTTT,CASSSLGTEAFF
TRBJ2-2,NA,TRBV5-4,NA,TGTGCCAGCAGCTTGGGGGGCAGGGTTGACACCGGGGAGCTGTTTTTT,CASSLGGRVDTGELFF
TRBJ2-3,TRBD1,TRBV27,NA,TGTGCCAGCAGTTTAGGAGGATGGGGCCCTGGACAGGGGAACACAGATACGCAGTATTTT,CASSLGGWGPGQGNTDTQYF
TRBJ2-7,TRBD2,TRBV6-6,NA,TGTGCCAGCACCAGCCGGGGGGGGAACGAGCAGTACTTC,CASTSRGGNEQYF
TRBJ2-7,TRBD1,TRBV2,NA,TGTGCCAGCGGAGCCGGGACAGGGGGTTACGAGCAGTACTTC,CASGAGTGGYEQYF
TRBJ2-5,NA,TRBV4-1,NA,TGCGCCAGCAGCCAAAGGGGGATCCAAGAGACCCAGTACTTC,CASSQRGIQETQYF
TRBJ1-1,NA,TRBV30,few,TGTGCCTGGAGTGTATTCACCCGGAGAGGGACTGAAGCTTTCTTT,CAWSVFTRRGTEAFF
TRBJ1-5,NA,TRBV4-1,NA,TGCGCCAGCAGCCAAGATCGAGGACAACAGCCCCAGCATTTT,CASSQDRGQQPQHF
TRBJ2-3,NA,TRBV27,NA,TGTGCCAGCAGTTTGGGAGTGACTAGCACAGATACGCAGTATTTT,CASSLGVTSTDTQYF
TRBJ1-1,NA,TRBV14,NA,TGTGCCAGCAGCCACAACACGAGAGGTGAAGCTTTCTTT,CASSHNTRGEAFF
TRBJ1-1,NA,TRBV7-3,NA,TGTGCCAGCAGCTTAAACGGGGGAGAGAACACTGAAGCTTTCTTT,CASSLNGGENTEAFF
TRBJ1-1,NA,TRBV12-5,NA,TGTGCTAGTGGTCTCGGGAGGAACACTGAAGCTTTCTTT,CASGLGRNTEAFF
TRBJ1-5,NA,TRBV15,NA,TGTGCCACCAGCAGAGATAGGACAACCGGGCAGCCCCAGCATTTT,CATSRDRTTGQPQHF
TRBJ2-2,NA,TRBV5-1,NA,TGCGCCAGCAGGATTACGGGACAAAAGAACGGGGAGCTGTTTTTT,CASRITGQKNGELFF
TRBJ1-2,TRBD1,TRBV6-7,NA,TGTGCCAGCAGTTACCAGGTCAGGGGGGCTTTC,CASSYQVRGAF
TRBJ1-2,NA,TRBV7-8,NA,TGTGCCAGCAGCCCCGGGTTTAACTATGGCTACACCTTC,CASSPGFNYGYTF
TRBJ1-1,TRBD1,TRBV19,few,TGTGCCACCCCGGGCAGGGGGGTGAACACTGAAGCTTTCTTT,CATPGRGVNTEAFF
TRBJ1-1,NA,TRBV11-2,NA,TGTGCCAGCAGCTTAGCAGGGGTCGGCACTGAAGCTTTCTTT,CASSLAGVGTEAFF
TRBJ1-5,NA,TRBV9,NA,TGTGCCAGCAGCGTAGGTTATAGCAATCAGCCCCAGCATTTT,CASSVGYSNQPQHF
TRBJ2-5,NA,TRBV4-1,NA,TGCGCCAGCAGCCAAGATCTAGCAACGGAGACCCAGTACTTC,CASSQDLATETQYF
TRBJ2-1,TRBD2,TRBV19,few,TGTGCCGGGCCTCAAGCGGGAGCACCCTACAATGAGCAGTTCTTC,CAGPQAGAPYNEQFF
TRBJ1-3,NA,TRBV28,once,TGTGCCAGCAGTCTGCAGGGCTCTGGAAACACCATATATTTT,CASSLQGSGNTIYF
TRBJ2-5,NA,TRBV6-1,NA,TGTGCCAGCAGTGAGGAAAGGGGCCCGGGCGGGACCCAGTACTTC,CASSEERGPGGTQYF